Sequencing of this T cell receptor (beta chain) was carried out in a study of Graves' ophthalmopathy and Graves' hyperthyroidism (dated by TCRdb to the late 2010s). Study-wide context: Peripheral blood samples were taken at the time of initial diagnosis, before any treatment was given. To explore V-J signatures distinguishing ophthalmopathy from hyperthyroidism, a discovery set of roughly 100 patients (around 42 ophthalmopathy, about 57 stable hyperthyroidism) was enrolled. An independent validation cohort was composed of roughly 18 hyperthyroidism patients and 17 patients who later progressed from hyperthyroidism to ophthalmopathy. In a handful of hyperthyroidism patients, the T-cell repertoire of thyroid tissue was compared with the T-cell repertoire of blood. The 75 to 100 discovery patients were randomly split 7:3 into training and test sets. In total, approximately 130 blood samples were TCR-sequenced: fewer than 50 ophthalmopathy, approximately 80 hyperthyroidism and approximately 17 hyperthyroidism-to-ophthalmopathy patients. Following sample collection, hyperthyroidism patients were given methimazole at a starting dose of 30 mg daily, and ophthalmopathy patients were given high-dose intravenous methylprednisolone. The study used signatures of the TCR beta repertoire to tell Graves' ophthalmopathy apart from Graves' hyperthyroidism and to predict which patients would progress to ophthalmopathy.

This clonotype was detected once. No cognate antigen has been identified for it. There are no base qualities to consult, and no much larger clone falls within one base. A read on its own is weak evidence. For repertoire sequencing, the TCR beta CDR3 regions were amplified from RNA transcripts. A first-round RT-PCR used HTBI primers with the Qiagen OneStep RT-PCR kit, followed by a second-round multiplex PCR, size selection and purification. The libraries underwent paired-end sequencing with 100 bp reads on an Illumina HiSeq2000. The authors' pipeline ran thus. Reads were processed with SOAPnuke, discarding reads with adapters, uncalled bases, mean Phred below 15, or no exact constant-primer or identifier match. COPE v1.2.5 was used to merge the high-quality paired reads. Each unique nucleotide sequence was defined as a clonotype, and clonotypes were aligned to IMGT TRB V, D and J references with MiTCR v1.1. Analysis was restricted to V-J combinations with a frequency above 0.0001, which covered 99% to 99.2% of repertoires. A TCR clonal expansion and chaos score per V-J combination was defined as the ratio of F50 clonal expansion to chaos observed in the TCRdist matrix. Welch's t-statistics and random forest were used to reduce the features to about a dozen V-J combinations, which were then used as input to a naive Bayes classifier. Thyroid-blood repertoire similarity was quantified with the Morisita-Horn index. TCRdb took the public reads, trimmed them with fastp at Q25, ran MiXCR for clone calling and kept in-frame beta chains. CDR3 protein sequences are deduplicated, and each keeps its most common genes and DNA. These V and J calls originate from TCRdb's pipeline instead of the authors' own analysis. The sample table records around 470,000 distinct CDR3 sequences; 14% of these occur just once. 9.8% of the sample comes from the top ten.

The germline V gene specifies MGHRA as CDR1 and YSYEKL as CDR2. Trimming costs V 0 bases and J 11 bases, and their ends lie 8 bases apart. Counted from cysteine to phenylalanine, this CDR3 has 13 amino acids. Only the CDR3 region is kept as DNA, spanning 39 bases read in frame from base 1. Ophthalmopathy patients had moderately to severely active disease, Clinical Activity Score of at least 3, NOSPECS grade of at least 4, and disease duration under 3 months. Patients with other autoimmune diseases, uncontrolled infections, pregnancy or lactation were excluded from the study. Clinical symptoms, serum thyroxine, TRAb, thyroid ultrasound and orbital computed tomography were used for diagnosis. Ficoll-Paque density gradient centrifugation was used to isolate PBMCs from around 9.1 ml of fresh peripheral blood. Total RNA was extracted with Trizol reagent and quality-checked on an Agilent 2100 Bioanalyzer.

General study outcomes and caveats: In cross-validation, the 13-signature model distinguished ophthalmopathy from stable hyperthyroidism with around 86% sensitivity and about 81% specificity, while in the test set the corresponding values were 80% and 75%. No statistical method was used to set the sample size in advance, and the investigators knew which group each participant was assigned to. In validation, the model predicted ophthalmopathy progression with about 71% sensitivity and less than 80% specificity; 12 predicted patients were CT-confirmed with GO in a median of about 6.2 months. Most of the expanded thyroid clonotypes with a frequency above 0.001 were also detected in blood, and it was suggested that the thyroid immune response may be reflected by blood repertoires.

The receptor was isolated from a woman in her twenties or thirties with Graves' ophthalmopathy. Donor details come from another sample of the same person, matched by shared clones. The sequenced sample was blood. This sequence uses TRBV4-1 and TRBJ1-6; the D gene cannot be resolved reliably. The DNA is TGCGCCAGCAGCCAAGAAGGAACCACACCCCTCCACTTT. It specifies CASSQEGTTPLHF.